This TCR beta chain emerged from a study of graft-versus-host responses after intestinal transplantation. Study information: Among the recipients, all got anti-thymocyte globulin induction and then tacrolimus and steroids for about 3 years.

The method was immunoSEQ multiplex PCR; TCRdb's version includes in-frame clones alone and lacks a portion of them. The sample gives over 15,000 clones, over 75% of which show up once; under 6.5% is in the top ten. On this clone: The antigen is not known.

General study results and limits: Early post-transplant HvG declines showed an association with peak circulating GvH clone levels.

V lost 1 base to trimming and J lost 3 bases; unmatched junction nucleotides: 1. Germline V gives CDR1 SGHAT, CDR2 FQNNGV. This CDR3 is built from 15 residues. Specimen: PBMCs, collected around 110 days after intestinal transplant. The V call is TRBV11-2, the J call TRBJ2-3, with 10 bases matching TRBD2. This sequence originates from a human patient who received an intestinal transplant, so some T cells may come from the graft donor. CDR3: CASSLASGSTDTQYF. CDR3 nucleotides: TGTGCCAGCAGCTTAGCTAGCGGGAGTACAGATACGCAGTATTTT.